The 6 T cell receptor beta chains in this list originate from one sample, sequenced in a study of control samples from healthy donors and cancer patients. The table came from immunoSEQ multiplex PCR; TCRdb's copy has only in-frame clones and leaves some out. Among about 50,000 clones listed, nearly 95% were seen once. Sequenced material: PBMCs. These receptor sequences come from a woman aged 45-65 years with head and neck cancer.

This sequence joins TRBV2 and TRBJ1-1; D is perhaps TRBD1 (6 bases). CDR3 size: 13 residues. Looked up from germline, CDR1 is SNHLY and CDR2 is FYNNEI. Trimming cost V 6 bases and J 5 bases, with 13 bases left between them. The CDR3 bases are TGTGCCAGCAGCGTTGGGGGCCGGACTGAAGCTTTCTTT. This encodes CASSVGGRTEAFF.

The J gene is TRBJ2-1, the V gene TRBV27, with D possibly TRBD1 on 6 matching bases. Deletions cut 8 bases from V and 0 bases from J, with 11 bases between. The CDR3 extends over 14 amino acids. Germline CDR1 reads MNHEY; CDR2 reads SMNVEV (reference sequence). CDR3 nucleotides: TGTGCCAGCGCCCGGGACACCTCCTACAATGAGCAGTTCTTC. Its protein is CASARDTSYNEQFF.

The chain employs TRBV24-1 and TRBJ1-2; D gene unclear. The CDR3 is made up of 13 amino acids. CDR1 and CDR2 (germline): KGHDR, SFDVKD. Trimming left V 4 bases short and J 8 bases short, with 13 bases between. CDR3 sequence (DNA): TGTGCCACCAGTGAAGAATGGGAGGGCGGCTACACCTTC. Protein product: CATSEEWEGGYTF.

V usage is TRBV9 and J usage is TRBJ2-2; either TRBD1 or TRBD2 may supply D (5 bases each). The V gene lost 1 base and the J gene lost 4 bases, with 14 bases spanning the gap. Germline V gene data show CDR1 as SGDLS and CDR2 as YYNGEE. The CDR3 extends over 16 amino acids. The CDR3 nucleotides read TGTGCCAGCAGCGTAAAGGCAGGGCTAGCCACCGGGGAGCTGTTTTTT. It translates to CASSVKAGLATGELFF.

The chain employs TRBV6-4 and TRBJ2-1; D possibly corresponds to TRBD1 (6 bases). V lost 7 bases, J lost 0 bases, and 13 bases lay in between. Germline V CDR1 and CDR2: MRHNA, SNTAGT. This CDR3 region has 15 residues. The chain's CDR3 is CASNLTGSSYNEQFF. As DNA, the CDR3 is TGTGCCAGCAACCTGACAGGTAGCTCCTACAATGAGCAGTTCTTC.

This clone was seen just once. The rearrangement joins TRBV4-3 to TRBJ2-2; perhaps TRBD2 as D (6 bases). From germline, CDR1 is LGHNA and CDR2 YSLEER. CDR3 length: 15 residues. V lost 6 bases and J lost 2, with 13 bases in between. The CDR3: CASSRSGPNTGELFF. The CDR3 coding sequence is TGCGCCAGCAGTCGGAGCGGGCCTAACACCGGGGAGCTGTTTTTT.